This entry features one T cell receptor (beta chain) sequence. This specimen belongs to a study of blood T cell repertoires in COVID-19. The overall study: There were acute and convalescent COVID-19 samples, and they came from the United States, Italy and Spain. T cells, B-cell-depleted T cells, or PBMCs supplied cDNA or gDNA.

Study processing details: The authors estimated nucleated cell counts from reference gene primer amplification. Some clones are missing from TCRdb's copy, which holds only in-frame ones; the method was immunoSEQ multiplex PCR. D and trimming were read from the DNA, whereas the V and J calls and clone size are those reported in that table. Of about 120,000 clones listed, roughly 91% are singletons. The sequencing sample was made of peripheral blood. This sequence was found in a human donor in a cohort sampled during active COVID-19.

This chain's CDR3 is CASSRGGGLPTTDTQYF. CDR3 DNA sequence: TGTGCCAGCAGCCGGGGAGGAGGACTACCCACGACAGATACGCAGTATTTT. The rearrangement joins TRBV5-4 to TRBJ2-3; tentative D call: TRBD2 (6 bases). V shed 4 bases and J shed 3 bases, with 21 bases lying between them. The germline CDR1 and CDR2 sequences are SGHNT and YYREEE (reference sequence). The CDR3 sequence is 17 residues long.